The rows below give T cell receptor beta chains drawn from one sample of a study of PD-L1 blockade in urothelial cancer. Using immunoSEQ multiplex PCR, the repertoire was profiled, and TCRdb retains in-frame clones only, with some absent. Of more than 95,000 clones listed, about 89% are singletons. Specimen: PBMCs, collected around atezolizumab (anti-PD-L1) treatment. The receptors shown here come from a man in his 60s with urothelial cancer. Both conserved end residues are part of each CDR3. D genes are given only for firm matches. Only part of the rows carry a size: once, few, many, or a class if the clone is expanded.

j_call	v_call	d_call	clone_size	cdr3_nt	cdr3_aa
TRBJ2-1	TRBV29-1	-	-	TGCAGCGGCGACAGGAACTACAATGAGCAGTTCTTC	CSGDRNYNEQFF
TRBJ1-2	TRBV4-1	-	-	TGCGCCAGCAGCCAAGACCCCTCAGGGGCCTATGGCTACACCTTC	CASSQDPSGAYGYTF
TRBJ1-3	TRBV30	-	-	TGTGCCTGGAGTGTACTCGGAAACACCATATATTTT	CAWSVLGNTIYF
TRBJ2-1	TRBV27	TRBD2	-	TGTGCCAGCAGTTTGAGGGTGGGGCTAGCGGGAGATAATGAGCAGTTCTTC	CASSLRVGLAGDNEQFF
TRBJ2-7	TRBV14	TRBD1	-	TGTGCCAGCAGCCTGAACAGGGGGCCCAATTCCTACGAGCAGTACTTC	CASSLNRGPNSYEQYF
TRBJ2-7	TRBV27	-	-	TGTGCCAGCAGTTCCGGTGGATTGGGGCTCGAGCAGTACTTC	CASSSGGLGLEQYF
TRBJ2-1	TRBV30	TRBD2	once	TGTGCCTGGAGTGTAGCAGGACTTAGCGGGAGGTACGTAGGGTACAATGAGCAGTTCTTC	CAWSVAGLSGRYVGYNEQFF
TRBJ2-7	TRBV9	TRBD2	-	TGTGCCAGCAGCGTAGGGGCGGGAGAGTCCTACGAGCAGTACTTC	CASSVGAGESYEQYF
TRBJ2-1	TRBV7-3	-	-	TGTGCCAGCAGCGGGAGGAATGAGCAGTTCTTC	CASSGRNEQFF
TRBJ2-3	TRBV13	TRBD2	-	TGTGCCAGCAGCTCAGCTAGCGGGGGGGGCACAGATACGCAGTATTTT	CASSSASGGGTDTQYF
TRBJ1-6	TRBV19	-	few	TGTGCCAGTAGTATTTCGGACACCCATAATTCACCCCTCCACTTT	CASSISDTHNSPLHF
TRBJ2-5	TRBV27	-	-	TGTGCCAGCAGTCCGATCCCCCAACGGGCCCAGTACTTC	CASSPIPQRAQYF
TRBJ2-1	TRBV2	TRBD2	-	TGTGCCAGCATGAGACTAGCGGAATACAATGAGCAGTTCTTC	CASMRLAEYNEQFF
TRBJ1-3	TRBV30	TRBD1	-	TGTGCCTCGGACAGGGTGGGAGGAAACACCATATATTTT	CASDRVGGNTIYF
TRBJ2-7	TRBV7-9	TRBD2	-	TGTGCCAGCAGCTTGGTGGGGGGAGGGAACGAGCAGTACTTC	CASSLVGGGNEQYF
TRBJ1-4	TRBV18	TRBD1	-	TGTGCCAGCTCACCGGACAGGGTGCAAGAAAAACTGTTTTTT	CASSPDRVQEKLFF
TRBJ2-2	TRBV4-1	TRBD1	once	TGCGCCAGCAGGCGAGGGGACAGCTTGAACACCGGGGAGCTGTTTTTT	CASRRGDSLNTGELFF
TRBJ2-2	TRBV5-6	-	-	TGTGCCAGCAGCTTGGCAGGGAACGGGGAGCTGTTTTTT	CASSLAGNGELFF
TRBJ1-2	TRBV19	-	-	TGTGCCAGTAAAGGACAGAACTATGGCTACACCTTC	CASKGQNYGYTF
TRBJ2-7	TRBV15	-	once	TGTGCCACCAGCAGTCCCGCCGTAGCATACGAGCAGTACTTC	CATSSPAVAYEQYF
TRBJ1-1	TRBV29-1	-	-	TGCAGCGCCCAGGGAGGAGGGAACACTGAAGCTTTCTTT	CSAQGGGNTEAFF
TRBJ1-6	TRBV5-4	-	-	TGTGCCAGCAGCTTCGCCATCGGGGATTCACCCCTCCACTTT	CASSFAIGDSPLHF
TRBJ2-2	TRBV28	TRBD2	-	TGTGCCAGCAGCCTTTTGAGCGGGAGATTGCCCGGGGAGCTGTTTTTT	CASSLLSGRLPGELFF
TRBJ1-1	TRBV29-1	TRBD1	-	TGCAGCGTCCAGTCCTTGGGACAGGTGAACAGGGAAGCTTTCTTT	CSVQSLGQVNREAFF